This T cell receptor (beta chain) comes out of a study of CD8+CD57+ T cells in acquired aplastic anemia. The CDR3 is made up of 16 amino acids, end residues included. Germline CDR1 reads SNHLY; CDR2 reads FYNNEI. Concerning this clonotype: The final CDR3 position lacks the conserved phenylalanine or tryptophan, pointing to a likely read error. The DNA is left out, because the CDR3 cannot be placed on it with certainty; the CDR3 is given as TCRdb lists it.

The template for TCR beta VDJ and CDR3 sequence profiling was genomic DNA. A single record per CDR3 protein comes from TCRdb applying MiXCR to the reads. In the table there are about 420,000 distinct CDR3 sequences, approximately 70% of which are singletons. Sequences were obtained from sorted CD4+, CD8+, or CD8+CD57+ T cells (not recorded which) from PBMCs. The rearrangement uses TRBV2 and TRBJ2-5; the DNA was not used to check the table's D call, TRBD1. The origin of this receptor is a human donor in good health, serving as a control. This CDR3 is CASRRDRGGGEQYLWP.